This is a list of T cell receptor beta chains from one sample in a study of regulatory T cells in long-lasting Graves disease. TCRdb itself ran the multiplex PCR reads through MiXCR, one entry per CDR3 protein. The sample contains almost 350,000 distinct CDR3 sequences, around a fifth of which appear only once. The specimen comprised peripheral blood mononuclear cells (PBMCs), sampled when the disease was refractory, from a patient treated with antithyroid drugs. The receptor set was obtained from a female donor with Graves disease. CDR3s include the opening cysteine and the closing phenylalanine or tryptophan. D genes are given only for firm matches. Where a row states a size, it is once, few, many or the class of an expanded clone; other rows omit it.

v_gene: TRBV6-1
d_gene: TRBD2
j_gene: TRBJ2-3
abundance: NA
len: 16
CDR3nt: TGTGCCAGCAGGACATCTAGCGGGGGGGCGGCAGATACGCAGTATTTT
CDR3aa: CASRTSSGGAADTQYF

v_gene: TRBV2
d_gene: NA
j_gene: TRBJ1-1
abundance: NA
len: 13
CDR3nt: TGTGCCAGCAGACCGACACAAAACACTGAGGCTTTCTTT
CDR3aa: CASRPTQNTEAFF

v_gene: TRBV6-1
d_gene: NA
j_gene: TRBJ1-2
abundance: few
len: 11
CDR3nt: TGTGCCAGCAGCGTAGGCTATGGCTACACCTTC
CDR3aa: CASSVGYGYTF

v_gene: TRBV12-3/TRBV12-4
d_gene: NA
j_gene: TRBJ2-7
abundance: few
len: 16
CDR3nt: TGTGCCAGCACCCTCTCGGGGGGCAGGGGCACCTACGAGCAGTACTTC
CDR3aa: CASTLSGGRGTYEQYF

v_gene: TRBV20-1
d_gene: TRBD1
j_gene: TRBJ1-2
abundance: many
len: 15
CDR3nt: TGCAGTGCTAGAGATCGGGGGACAGCTAACTATGGCTACACCTTC
CDR3aa: CSARDRGTANYGYTF

v_gene: TRBV11-2
d_gene: NA
j_gene: TRBJ2-5
abundance: many
len: 14
CDR3nt: TGTGCCAGCAGCTTAGGCCCCCGGAGTTCAACCCAGTACTTC
CDR3aa: CASSLGPRSSTQYF

v_gene: TRBV27
d_gene: TRBD1
j_gene: TRBJ1-1
abundance: NA
len: 14
CDR3nt: TGTGCCAGCAGATGGACAGGGGCGAACACTGAAGCTTTCTTT
CDR3aa: CASRWTGANTEAFF

v_gene: TRBV6-2/TRBV6-3
d_gene: TRBD1
j_gene: TRBJ2-7
abundance: many
len: 15
CDR3nt: TGTGCCAGCAGTGAGGCCGGGACAGGGGTTTACGAGCAGTACTTC
CDR3aa: CASSEAGTGVYEQYF

v_gene: TRBV6-1
d_gene: TRBD1
j_gene: TRBJ2-3
abundance: many
len: 15
CDR3nt: TGTGCCAGCAGGCCCGGGACAGGGGGCATTAATACGCAGTATTTT
CDR3aa: CASRPGTGGINTQYF

v_gene: TRBV6-2/TRBV6-3
d_gene: TRBD2
j_gene: TRBJ2-5
abundance: many
len: 15
CDR3nt: TGTGCCAGCAGTGAACTAGCGGGGGGGCGGGAGACCCAGTACTTC
CDR3aa: CASSELAGGRETQYF

v_gene: TRBV12-3/TRBV12-4
d_gene: NA
j_gene: TRBJ1-1
abundance: many
len: 12
CDR3nt: TGTGCCAGCAGCCTTAACGGGGTCCGAGCTTTCTTT
CDR3aa: CASSLNGVRAFF

v_gene: TRBV10-3
d_gene: NA
j_gene: TRBJ1-1
abundance: many
len: 12
CDR3nt: TGTGCCATCAGTGACGGCAGGGTCCAAGCTTTCTTT
CDR3aa: CAISDGRVQAFF

v_gene: TRBV7-9
d_gene: TRBD1
j_gene: TRBJ1-2
abundance: few
len: 16
CDR3nt: TGTGCCAGCAGCTTATTGATGAGACAGGGGGCGAGGGGCTACACCTTC
CDR3aa: CASSLLMRQGARGYTF

v_gene: TRBV6-2/TRBV6-3
d_gene: NA
j_gene: TRBJ2-7
abundance: few
len: 15
CDR3nt: TGTGCCAGCAGTTGGGGTGGGGAGATAACCTACGAGCAGTACTTC
CDR3aa: CASSWGGEITYEQYF

v_gene: TRBV2
d_gene: NA
j_gene: TRBJ2-3
abundance: NA
len: 16
CDR3nt: TGTGCCAGCAGTGACCTAGGCAGGCAGAGAACAGATACGCAGTATTTT
CDR3aa: CASSDLGRQRTDTQYF

v_gene: TRBV18
d_gene: NA
j_gene: TRBJ1-5
abundance: few
len: 15
CDR3nt: TGTGCCAGCTCACGTCTCCGACAGTCCAATCAGCCCCAGCATTTT
CDR3aa: CASSRLRQSNQPQHF

v_gene: TRBV10-3
d_gene: NA
j_gene: TRBJ1-1
abundance: few
len: 14
CDR3nt: TGTGCCATCAGTGATTGGGGTAGAGGCACTGAAGCTTTCTTT
CDR3aa: CAISDWGRGTEAFF

v_gene: TRBV5-1
d_gene: NA
j_gene: TRBJ1-2
abundance: many
len: 14
CDR3nt: TGCGCCAGCAGCTTGGACAGGCCTGGCTATGGCTACACCTTC
CDR3aa: CASSLDRPGYGYTF

v_gene: TRBV4-1
d_gene: NA
j_gene: TRBJ1-2
abundance: NA
len: 16
CDR3nt: TGCGCCAGCAGCCTTACATACGGGACCGGGAATAGTGGCTACACCTTC
CDR3aa: CASSLTYGTGNSGYTF

v_gene: TRBV3-1
d_gene: NA
j_gene: TRBJ1-6
abundance: NA
len: 18
CDR3nt: TGTGCCAGCAGCCCTTTATTGCTCGTGCCAGGGAGCATTTCACCCCTCCACTTT
CDR3aa: CASSPLLLVPGSISPLHF

v_gene: TRBV6-1
d_gene: NA
j_gene: TRBJ1-5
abundance: few
len: 13
CDR3nt: TGTGCCAGCTTAGGGGGGGTCGGTCAGCCCCAGCATTTT
CDR3aa: CASLGGVGQPQHF

v_gene: TRBV11-3
d_gene: TRBD1
j_gene: TRBJ2-4
abundance: many
len: 14
CDR3nt: TGTGCCAGCAGCCCGGGACAGGGGGCGGACATTCAGTACTTC
CDR3aa: CASSPGQGADIQYF

v_gene: TRBV29-1
d_gene: NA
j_gene: TRBJ1-1
abundance: NA
len: 15
CDR3nt: TGCAGCGTTGAAAAAATAAAGGGGGGATACCCTGAAGCTTTCTTT
CDR3aa: CSVEKIKGGYPEAFF

v_gene: TRBV4-1
d_gene: TRBD1
j_gene: TRBJ1-1
abundance: NA
len: 17
CDR3nt: TGCGCCAGCAGCCAAGATAAAGGGACAGGGATGAACACTGAAGCTTTCTTT
CDR3aa: CASSQDKGTGMNTEAFF

v_gene: TRBV4-1
d_gene: NA
j_gene: TRBJ2-1
abundance: NA
len: 16
CDR3nt: TGCGCCAGCAGCCAAGATGTGGCCCTGTCCTACAATGAGCAGTTCTTC
CDR3aa: CASSQDVALSYNEQFF

v_gene: TRBV19
d_gene: NA
j_gene: TRBJ1-3
abundance: few
len: 14
CDR3nt: TGTGCCGTAGCCGAGTCTTCCTCTGGAAACACCATATATTTT
CDR3aa: CAVAESSSGNTIYF

v_gene: TRBV20-1
d_gene: NA
j_gene: TRBJ2-5
abundance: many
len: 18
CDR3nt: TGCAGTGCTAGCGGTGGTGGGACAACGACTAGTCTCCAAGAGACCCAGTACTTC
CDR3aa: CSASGGGTTTSLQETQYF